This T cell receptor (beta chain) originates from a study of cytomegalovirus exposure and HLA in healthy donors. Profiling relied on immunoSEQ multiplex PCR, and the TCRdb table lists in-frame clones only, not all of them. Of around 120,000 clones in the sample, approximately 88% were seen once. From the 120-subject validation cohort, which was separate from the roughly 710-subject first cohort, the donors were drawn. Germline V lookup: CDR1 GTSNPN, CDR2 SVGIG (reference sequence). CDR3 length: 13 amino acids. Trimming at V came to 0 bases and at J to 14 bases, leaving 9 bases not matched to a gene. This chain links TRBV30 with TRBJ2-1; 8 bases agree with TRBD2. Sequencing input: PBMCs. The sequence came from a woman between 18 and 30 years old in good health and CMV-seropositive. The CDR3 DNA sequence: TGTGCCTGGAGTGTACAAAACGGACTAGCCAAGTTCTTC. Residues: CAWSVQNGLAKFF.